This T cell receptor (beta chain) derives from a study of CD8 T cells in ankylosing spondylitis. Whole-study results and caveats: Disease-linked clones bore a CD8+ phenotype, appearing relatively rarely in peripheral blood. Researchers reportedly found disease-linked clones significantly enriched in matched ankylosing spondylitis synovial fluid. The study identified a TCR beta motif of under ten highly homologous variants that appeared characteristic of ankylosing spondylitis blood.

Concerning this clonotype itself: Its antigen is currently unknown.

The germline V gene has CDR1 SNHLY and CDR2 FYNNEI. This CDR3 has 15 residues. V lost 6 bases to trimming and J lost 4 bases; unmatched junction nucleotides: 11. Each TCR beta library was made by quantitative 5'-RACE that incorporated molecular barcodes. Via MiXCR, TCRdb re-called the 5' RACE reads, giving one row per CDR3 protein. Among around 330,000 distinct CDR3 sequences, approximately 10% were seen once, and the ten largest hold roughly 9.1%. This sequence joins TRBV2 and TRBJ2-7; 8 nucleotides match TRBD1. Input material: blood, either unsorted or a sorted T cell fraction (not recorded which). The source of this sequence is a female donor with ankylosing spondylitis or in good health (not recorded which). The CDR3, as DNA: TGTGCCAGCAGAGGGAGGACAGGGCGAAGATACGAGCAGTACTTC. It codes for CASRGRTGRRYEQYF.